These 18 T cell receptor beta chains were all obtained from the same sample, sequenced in a study of response to subunit inactivated influenza vaccine (dated by TCRdb to 2017 to 2018). Receptor amplification or capture employed RT-PCR. The sample was run on an Illumina HiSeq 2500. The raw public data were reprocessed by TCRdb itself: fastp quality trimming at Q25, MiXCR clonotype calling, in-frame beta chains only. Each CDR3 protein appears once, grouped with its most common genes and DNA. This sample gives roughly 710,000 distinct CDR3 sequences in total; 12% to 15% of them show up just once. The top ten clonotypes cover less than 8.5% of the sample. The source material was PBMCs from blood, sampled around two weeks before vaccination. The receptor source for this set is a man aged 50 or older who received an inactivated influenza vaccine. Donor details come from another sample of the same person, matched by shared clones.

The chain links TRBV4-1 to TRBJ1-1; D might be TRBD1 (5 bases). The CDR3 is made up of 15 amino acids. CDR1 is MGHRA and CDR2 is YSYEKL in the germline V gene. V was clipped by 0 bases and J by 3 bases, with 11 bases between them. For the CDR3, the DNA is TGCGCCAGCAGCCAAGAGGTGTGGGGCGACACTGAAGCTTTCTTT. Its protein product is CASSQEVWGDTEAFF.

The chain recombines TRBV6-1 with TRBJ2-4; D gene unclear. Germline CDR1 is MNHNS and CDR2 is SASEGT. This CDR3 comprises 17 residues. Trimming pared 6 bases from V and 1 base from J, leaving 19 bases between. The CDR3 DNA reads TGTGCCAGCAGCATGGGCCTCGACCCCCTGGCCAAAAACATTCAGTACTTC. It yields the protein CASSMGLDPLAKNIQYF.

This clonotype appeared once. The chain is built from TRBV7-8 and TRBJ2-5; TRBD2 matches 7 bases. Per the germline V gene, CDR1 is SGHVS and CDR2 is FQNEAQ. V lost 5 bases, J lost 7 bases, and 10 bases stayed unmatched. CDR3 length: 14 residues. CDR3 loop: CASSVTGGRGTQYF. CDR3 nucleotide sequence: TGTGCCAGCAGCGTAACGGGAGGAAGGGGGACCCAGTACTTC. Full variable domain (missing parts from reference TRBV7-8 and TRBJ2-5): GAGVSQSPRYKVAKRGQDVALRCDPISGHVSLFWYQQALGQGPEFLTYFQNEAQLDKSGLPSDRFFAERPEGSVSTLKIQRTQQEDSAVYLCASSVTGGRGTQYFGPGTRLLVL.

In this sample, this clonotype turned up a few times. The gene calls are TRBV30 and TRBJ2-7; 11 bases map to TRBD1. Germline V gives CDR1 GTSNPN, CDR2 SVGIG (reference sequence). This CDR3 is 14 amino acids long. V trimming: 2 bases; J trimming: 8 bases; junction bases outside the gene matches: 8. This CDR3 is CAWSPGQGVRKQYF. In nucleotides, the CDR3 is TGTGCCTGGAGTCCGGGACAGGGGGTTAGAAAGCAGTACTTC.

The chain links TRBV5-1 to TRBJ2-1; unclear D gene. V lost 1 base and J lost 0, with 11 bases in between. Looked up from germline, CDR1 is SGHRS and CDR2 is YFSETQ. The CDR3 spans 16 residues. CDR3: CASSLSGLDSYNEQFF. DNA of the CDR3: TGCGCCAGCAGCTTGTCGGGCTTGGACTCCTACAATGAGCAGTTCTTC.

This clonotype was found a few times. The rearrangement links TRBV5-1 to TRBJ1-2; the D gene is possibly TRBD1 (6 bases). CDR1 is SGHRS, CDR2 YFSETQ, per germline. V lost 4 bases, J lost 3 bases, and 16 bases lay in between. The CDR3 runs to 15 residues. CDR3 in DNA: TGCGCCAGCAGCCTCGGGGCTGGGACACACTATGGCTACACCTTC. Its protein is CASSLGAGTHYGYTF.

The rearrangement links TRBV7-9 to TRBJ1-6; no reliable D call. Germline V lookup: CDR1 SEHNR, CDR2 FQNEAQ (reference sequence). The CDR3 sequence is 16 residues long. Deletions cut 5 bases from V and 0 bases from J, with 11 bases between. CDR3 sequence (DNA): TGTGCCAGCAGCGCCGAAGAAAGCTCCTATAATTCACCCCTCCACTTT. This codes for CASSAEESSYNSPLHF.

Worth noting for this clonotype: A much larger clone lies one base from this, so it may be a read error. The genes are TRBV28 and TRBJ2-7; 11 nucleotides line up with TRBD2. The CDR3 length is 17 residues. J gave up 6 bases and V 2 bases, and 12 bases lay outside the gene matches. Germline CDR1 is MDHEN and CDR2 is SYDVKM. The CDR3 DNA reads as TGTGCCAGCAGTTTAAGGCTAGCGGGAGGCAAAAGGCCCGAGCAGTACTTC. Its protein product is CASSLRLAGGKRPEQYF.

This clonotype was picked up a small number of times. The chain carries TRBV9 and TRBJ1-1; D remains ambiguous. The germline CDR1 and CDR2 sequences are SGDLS and YYNGEE. The CDR3 has 13 amino acids. V was cut by 1 base and J by 6 bases, with 10 bases left in between. The CDR3 bases are TGTGCCAGCAGCGTAACAACGACGGCTGAAGCTTTCTTT. Translation: CASSVTTTAEAFF.

This clonotype came up a few times. This CDR3 reads CASSGALGLQYNEQFF. The CDR3 nucleotides are TGTGCCAGCAGTGGTGCCCTGGGCCTTCAATACAATGAGCAGTTCTTC. The genes are TRBV6-1 and TRBJ2-1; D not resolved. Trimming took 4 bases from V and 4 from J, leaving 17 bases between them. Germline CDR1 is MNHNS and CDR2 is SASEGT. This CDR3 comprises 16 residues.

This clonotype was picked up a small number of times. The CDR3 DNA reads TGTGCCAGCAGCCCCACCGGTCGCTACTATGGCTACACCTTC. This codes for CASSPTGRYYGYTF. The J gene is TRBJ1-2, the V gene TRBV12-3 or TRBV12-4; D remains unclear. The CDR3 sequence is 14 residues long. V lost 6 bases, J lost 3 bases, and 14 bases lay in between.

This sequence joins TRBV7-2 and TRBJ2-7, with a tentative D call TRBD1 (6 bases). The CDR3 sequence is 16 residues long. CDR1 and CDR2 from the germline V gene are SGHTA and FQGNSA. Between the trimmed V and J ends, which lost 5 bases and 3 bases, there was a span of 20 bases. Here the CDR3 DNA reads TGTGCCAGCAGCCCCTTTTCGGACAGAGTATTCTACGAGCAGTACTTC. This gives the protein CASSPFSDRVFYEQYF.

The table lists this clonotype with a few counts. CDR3 nucleotide sequence: TGCGCCAGCAGCCCCCGGGACACAAACACCGGGGAGCTGTTTTTT. Translating it yields CASSPRDTNTGELFF. V gene TRBV4-1 combines with J gene TRBJ2-2, with D maybe TRBD1 (6 bases). The V and J ends lost 4 bases and 2 bases respectively, with 11 bases between them. CDR3 size: 15 residues. Germline CDR1 MGHRA, CDR2 YSYEKL.

The V and J genes are TRBV12-3 or TRBV12-4 and TRBJ2-1, with 13 bases lining up with TRBD2. There are 18 residues in the CDR3. The CDR3: CTISPPLLAGGSYNEQFF. The CDR3 DNA reads as TGTACCATCAGTCCCCCTCTACTAGCGGGGGGGTCCTACAATGAGCAGTTCTTC.

This clonotype was observed a few times. The V call is TRBV3-1, the J call TRBJ2-3; 8 bases are a match to TRBD2. Germline V gives CDR1 LGHDT, CDR2 YNNKEL (reference sequence). J lost 4 bases, V lost 4 bases, and 4 bases had no gene match. The CDR3 sequence is 14 residues long. The CDR3 nucleotides read TGTGCCAGCAGCCCCCGACTAGCGTCAGATACGCAGTATTTT. It codes for CASSPRLASDTQYF.

This clonotype has only one observation. V and J are TRBV29-1 and TRBJ1-1; 10 nucleotides match TRBD1. The CDR3 runs to 14 residues. Germline V lookup: CDR1 SQVTM, CDR2 ANQGSEA. Trimming at V came to 7 bases and at J to 3 bases, leaving 8 bases not matched to a gene. The CDR3 sequence is CSGQAGTGDTEAFF. The CDR3 nucleotides read TGCAGCGGGCAAGCCGGGACAGGGGACACTGAAGCTTTCTTT.

This clonotype showed up just a few times. The chain uses TRBV2 and TRBJ2-7, with D possibly matching TRBD2 (5 bases). The CDR3 contains 13 residues. The germline gives CDR1 SNHLY, CDR2 FYNNEI. V was clipped by 4 bases and J by 3 bases, with 10 bases between them. Here the CDR3 DNA reads TGTGCCAGCAGTGCGAGTCGGGGCTACGAGCAGTACTTC. Encoded protein: CASSASRGYEQYF.

This clonotype was seen a few times. The chain recombines TRBV18 with TRBJ2-7, with D possibly called TRBD1 or TRBD2 (5 bases each). The CDR3 contains 16 residues. With 4 bases removed from V and 5 bases from J, the gap between germline ends came to 21 bases. Germline lookup yields CDR1 KGHSH and CDR2 LQKENI. CDR3 sequence (DNA): TGTGCCAGCTCACTCTCCGGGACGGATGCCCGACACGAGCAGTACTTC. The encoded protein is CASSLSGTDARHEQYF.